What follows are 9 T cell receptor beta chains derived from one specimen sequenced in a study of graft-versus-host responses after intestinal transplantation. Data came from immunoSEQ multiplex PCR; TCRdb stores just in-frame clones and leaves some out. The sample has over 100,000 clones; over 85% are singletons. For these TCRs, the target antigens are not known. Sequencing used unstimulated CD4+ T cells sorted from spleen or lymph node cells, obtained before transplant. The receptors come from a human donor who was the organ donor for an intestinal transplant.

This chain joins TRBV30 and TRBJ2-7; D not certain. Trimming shortened V by 0 bases and J by 5 bases, and 5 bases separated the two germline ends. The CDR3 is 11 amino acids. The germline CDR1 and CDR2 sequences are GTSNPN and SVGIG (reference sequence). CDR3 bases: TGTGCCTGGAGTGTACTGCACGAGCAGTACTTC. Amino acid sequence: CAWSVLHEQYF.

This clone was picked up a small number of times. This chain connects TRBV6-1 to TRBJ2-7; no clear D. The CDR3 spans 13 residues. Trimming took off 7 bases at V and 0 bases at J, with 10 bases between the two ends. Germline-derived CDR1 and CDR2 are MNHNS and SASEGT. The CDR3 nucleotides read TGTGCCAGCATTGCCCGATCCTCCTACGAGCAGTACTTC. Translation: CASIARSSYEQYF.

The chain links TRBV12-2 to TRBJ2-1; the tabulated D call, TRBD2, remains unverified against the DNA. TRBV12-2 is a listed pseudogene. The CDR3 has 20 amino acids. The CDR3 sequence: CASRLSRLGIVAGGYNEQFF. The CDR3 region has the DNA TGTGCAAGTCGCTTATCTAGACTAGGAATAGTAGCGGGAGGTTACAATGAGCAGTTCTTC.

The chain employs TRBV7-8 and TRBJ1-4, with D perhaps matching TRBD1 (6 bases). The CDR3 is 18 residues long. Germline lookup yields CDR1 SGHVS and CDR2 FQNEAQ. Trimming stripped 0 bases from V and 5 bases from J, with 19 bases between. CDR3 region: CASSLARDKASINEKLFF. The DNA of the CDR3 is TGTGCCAGCAGCTTAGCCCGGGACAAGGCGAGCATAAATGAAAAACTGTTTTTT.

V usage is TRBV28 and J usage is TRBJ1-3; tentatively, D is TRBD1 (5 bases). The CDR3 covers 14 residues. Looked up from germline, CDR1 is MDHEN and CDR2 is SYDVKM. V lost 3 bases and J 4 bases, leaving 10 bases between the germline ends. The CDR3 region is CASSFGRDGNTIYF. DNA of the CDR3: TGTGCCAGCAGTTTCGGCAGGGACGGAAACACCATATATTTT.

The V call is TRBV30, the J call TRBJ2-1, with TRBD1 as a possible D gene (6 bases). There are 12 residues in the CDR3. CDR1 GTSNPN and CDR2 SVGIG come from the germline V gene (reference sequence). The V end was cut by 5 bases, the J end by 7 bases, with 12 bases between. The CDR3 protein is CAWGGRGNEQFF. In DNA, the CDR3 is TGTGCCTGGGGGGGCAGGGGTAATGAGCAGTTCTTC.

V and J are TRBV6-1 and TRBJ2-7, with a tentative D call TRBD2 (6 bases). In germline, CDR1 is MNHNS, CDR2 SASEGT. This CDR3 is 15 amino acids long. The V end lost 6 bases, the J end lost 4 bases, and 19 bases lay between the germline ends. The CDR3, as DNA: TGTGCCAGCAGCCGCCTCGGGCGGGACGGGTACGAGCAGTACTTC. This translates into CASSRLGRDGYEQYF.

The chain links TRBV5-5 to TRBJ2-1; 11 nucleotides align to TRBD2. Germline CDR1 and CDR2: SGHKS and YYEKEE (reference sequence). There are 15 residues in the CDR3. V dropped 7 bases and J dropped 3; count of bases not matched to a gene: 6. The CDR3 loop is CASALTSGDYNEQFF. As DNA, the CDR3 is TGTGCCAGCGCTCTGACTAGCGGGGACTACAATGAGCAGTTCTTC.

The gene calls are TRBV4-2 and TRBJ2-1; 7 nucleotides agree with TRBD2. Per germline, CDR1 LGHNA and CDR2 YNFKEQ. V was clipped by 1 base and J by 7 bases; unmatched bases: 4. The CDR3 loop spans 14 amino acids. The CDR3 region is CASSQGARENEQFF. Written as DNA, the CDR3 is TGTGCCAGCAGCCAAGGGGCGCGGGAGAATGAGCAGTTCTTC.